What follows are 9 T cell receptor beta chains derived from one specimen sequenced in a study of shared clonotypes between healthy human individuals. Some clones are missing from TCRdb's copy, which holds only in-frame ones; the method was immunoSEQ multiplex PCR. This sample yields 950,000 to 1,300,000 clones, of which around 74% are seen a single time; roughly 1.4% belongs to the top ten. The sample consisted of memory CD4+ T cells sorted from blood. Regarding subset: CD45RA-negative fraction. All receptors derive from a man aged 18-30 years in good health.

This clone has only one observation. J is TRBJ2-5 and V is TRBV9; D is tentatively TRBD1 or TRBD2 (5 bases each). The germline V gene has CDR1 SGDLS and CDR2 YYNGEE. The V gene lost 4 bases and the J gene lost 2 bases, with 18 bases spanning the gap. The CDR3 is 16 amino acids. This CDR3 is CASSPGPSPWQETQYF. In DNA form, the CDR3 reads TGTGCCAGCAGCCCGGGACCATCCCCTTGGCAAGAGACCCAGTACTTC.

The chain employs TRBV30 and TRBJ1-4; D might be TRBD1 (5 bases). V gave up 5 bases and J gave up 8 bases, with 15 bases separating them. The CDR3 totals 13 residues. Germline lookup yields CDR1 GTSNPN and CDR2 SVGIG (reference sequence). CDR3 amino acids: CAWGQGGREKLFF. The CDR3 DNA reads TGTGCCTGGGGGCAGGGAGGAAGGGAAAAACTGTTTTTT.

This clone was seen only once. This sequence joins TRBV6-6 and TRBJ1-6; no reliable D call. Germline lookup yields CDR1 MNHNY and CDR2 SVGAGI (reference sequence). CDR3 length equals 14 residues. V gave up 3 bases and J gave up 7 bases, with 10 bases separating them. CDR3 coding DNA: TGTGCCAGCAGTTATTCAGTGACAAATTCACCCCTCCACTTT. Translation: CASSYSVTNSPLHF.

The chain carries TRBV5-1 and TRBJ1-3; 7 bases agree with TRBD1. V lost 1 base, J lost 8 bases, and 6 bases stayed unmatched. The CDR3 has 14 amino acids. Germline CDR1 and CDR2: SGHRS and YFSETQ. This chain's CDR3 is CASSLTGVLDTIYF. The CDR3, as DNA: TGCGCCAGCAGCTTGACAGGGGTTCTTGACACCATATATTTT.

The chain is built from TRBV7-2 and TRBJ2-1; the D is unclear. The CDR3 runs 14 residues. Trimming cost V 3 bases and J 0 bases, with 6 bases left between them. Germline V gene data show CDR1 as SGHTA and CDR2 as FQGNSA. CDR3 in DNA: TGTGCCAGCAGCTTGATTAGCTCCTACAATGAGCAGTTCTTC. Its protein product is CASSLISSYNEQFF.

In its sample, this clone was seen a few times. The chain links TRBV6-1 to TRBJ1-2; 11 positions match TRBD1. This CDR3 contains 16 residues. Trimming removed 1 base from V and 4 bases from J; junction bases left unmatched: 5. Germline V lookup: CDR1 MNHNS, CDR2 SASEGT. This chain's CDR3 is CASSEGTGGAIYGYTF. DNA for the CDR3: TGTGCCAGCAGTGAAGGGACAGGGGGCGCAATCTATGGCTACACCTTC.

This chain connects TRBV7-2 to TRBJ2-3; 9 bases fit TRBD2. The CDR3 has 16 residues. From germline, CDR1 is SGHTA and CDR2 FQGNSA. Trimming took 4 bases from V and 2 from J; bases not matched to a gene: 7. CDR3 sequence reads: CASSSGTSLTTDTQYF. For the CDR3, the DNA is TGTGCCAGCAGCTCCGGGACTAGCCTGACCACAGATACGCAGTATTTT.

This sequence joins TRBV6-5 and TRBJ2-7; tentative D call: TRBD2 (6 bases). V was cut by 6 bases and J by 2 bases, with 14 bases left in between. The CDR3 runs to 14 residues. The germline CDR1 and CDR2 sequences are MNHEY and SVGAGI. Here the CDR3 reads CASRSTGRTYEQYF. CDR3 coding DNA: TGTGCCAGCAGGAGTACGGGGAGGACCTACGAGCAGTACTTC.

The rearrangement uses TRBV11-2 and TRBJ1-2; D unresolved. V lost 5 bases, J lost 2 bases, and 9 bases lay in between. Germline CDR1 and CDR2: SGHAT and FQNNGV. The CDR3 has 13 residues. CDR3 coding DNA: TGTGCCAGCAGCGCAAGCCCCAACTATGGCTACACCTTC. Protein product: CASSASPNYGYTF.